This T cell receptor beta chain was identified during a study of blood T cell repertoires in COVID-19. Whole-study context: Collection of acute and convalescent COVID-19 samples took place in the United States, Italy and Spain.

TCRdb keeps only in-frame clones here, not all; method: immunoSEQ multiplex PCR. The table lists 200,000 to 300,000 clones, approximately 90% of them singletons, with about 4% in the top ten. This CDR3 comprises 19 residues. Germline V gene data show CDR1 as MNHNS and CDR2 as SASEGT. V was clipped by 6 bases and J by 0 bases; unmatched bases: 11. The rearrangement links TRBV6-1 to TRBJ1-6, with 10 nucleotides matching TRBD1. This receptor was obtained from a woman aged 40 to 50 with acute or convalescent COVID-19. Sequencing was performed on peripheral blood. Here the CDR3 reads CASSESPGQGSSYNSPLHF. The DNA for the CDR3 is TGTGCCAGCAGCGAATCACCGGGACAGGGGAGCTCCTATAATTCACCCCTCCACTTT.